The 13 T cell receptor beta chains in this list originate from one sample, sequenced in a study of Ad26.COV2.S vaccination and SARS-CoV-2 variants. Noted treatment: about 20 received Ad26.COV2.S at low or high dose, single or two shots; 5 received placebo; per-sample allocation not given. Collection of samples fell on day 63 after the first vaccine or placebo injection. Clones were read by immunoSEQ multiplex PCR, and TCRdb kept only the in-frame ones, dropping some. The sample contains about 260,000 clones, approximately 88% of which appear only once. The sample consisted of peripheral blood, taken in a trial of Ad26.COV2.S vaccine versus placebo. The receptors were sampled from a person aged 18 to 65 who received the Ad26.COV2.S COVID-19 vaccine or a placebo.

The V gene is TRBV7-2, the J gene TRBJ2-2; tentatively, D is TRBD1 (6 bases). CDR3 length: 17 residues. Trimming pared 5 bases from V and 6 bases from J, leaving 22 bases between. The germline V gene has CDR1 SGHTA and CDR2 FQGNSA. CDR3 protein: CASSTRDTGLSPGELFF. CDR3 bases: TGTGCCAGCAGCACCCGGGACACGGGTTTATCTCCCGGGGAGCTGTTTTTT.

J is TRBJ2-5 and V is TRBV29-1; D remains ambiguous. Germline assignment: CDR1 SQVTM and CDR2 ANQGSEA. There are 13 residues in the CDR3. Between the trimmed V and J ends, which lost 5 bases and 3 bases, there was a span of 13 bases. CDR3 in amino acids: CSVSIVQKETQYF. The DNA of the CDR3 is TGCAGCGTTTCAATCGTCCAGAAAGAGACCCAGTACTTC.

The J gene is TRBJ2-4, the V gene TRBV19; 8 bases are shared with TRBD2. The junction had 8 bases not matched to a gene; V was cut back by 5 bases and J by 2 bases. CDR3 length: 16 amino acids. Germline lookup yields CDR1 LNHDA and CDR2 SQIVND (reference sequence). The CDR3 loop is CASSGQAGASKNIQYF. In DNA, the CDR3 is TGTGCCAGTAGTGGCCAAGCGGGAGCGTCCAAAAACATTCAGTACTTC. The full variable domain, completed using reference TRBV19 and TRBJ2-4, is DGGITQSPKYLFRKEGQNVTLSCEQNLNHDAMYWYRQDPGQGLRLIYYSQIVNDFQKGDIAEGYSVSREKKESFPLTVTSAQKNPTAFYLCASSGQAGASKNIQYFGAGTRLSVL.

CDR3 sequence (DNA): TGTGCCAGCAGTTACTACGGGGGAGCGGGCACAGATACGCAGTATTTT. It yields the protein CASSYYGGAGTDTQYF. This chain links TRBV6-2 or TRBV6-3 with TRBJ2-3; D is possibly TRBD2 (6 bases). V lost 1 base, J lost 1 base, and 12 bases lay in between. The V gene's germline CDR1 is MNHEY and CDR2 SVGEGT. This CDR3 spans 16 amino acids.

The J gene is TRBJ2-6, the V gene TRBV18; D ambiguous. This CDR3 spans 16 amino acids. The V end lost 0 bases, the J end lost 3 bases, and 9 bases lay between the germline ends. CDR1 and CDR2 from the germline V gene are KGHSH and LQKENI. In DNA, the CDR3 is TGTGCCAGCTCACCACCGTTGGCAGTTGGGGCCAACGTCCTGACTTTC. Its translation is CASSPPLAVGANVLTF.

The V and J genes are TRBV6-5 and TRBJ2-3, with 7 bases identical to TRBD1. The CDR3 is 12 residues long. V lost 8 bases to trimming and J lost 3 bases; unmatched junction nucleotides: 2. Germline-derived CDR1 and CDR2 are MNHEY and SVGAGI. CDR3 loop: CASLGQTDTQYF. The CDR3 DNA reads TGTGCCAGCCTGGGACAGACAGATACGCAGTATTTT.

The CDR3: CASKGQGEETQYF. The CDR3 coding sequence is TGCGCCAGCAAAGGACAGGGCGAGGAGACCCAGTACTTC. This chain joins TRBV4-1 and TRBJ2-5; 8 bases align to TRBD1. Trimming at V came to 7 bases and at J to 5 bases, leaving 6 bases not matched to a gene. CDR1 and CDR2 from the germline V gene are MGHRA and YSYEKL. CDR3 length: 13 amino acids.

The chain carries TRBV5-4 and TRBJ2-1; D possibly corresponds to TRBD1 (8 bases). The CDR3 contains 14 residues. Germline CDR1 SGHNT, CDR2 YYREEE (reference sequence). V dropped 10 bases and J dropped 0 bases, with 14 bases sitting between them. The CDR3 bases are TGTGCCGGGACTACAGGGGGCTCCTACAATGAGCAGTTCTTC. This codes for CAGTTGGSYNEQFF.

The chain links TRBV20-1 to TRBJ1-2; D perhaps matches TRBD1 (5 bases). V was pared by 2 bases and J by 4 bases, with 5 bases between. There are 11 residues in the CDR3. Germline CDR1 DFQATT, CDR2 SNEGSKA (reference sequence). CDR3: CSARQGYGYTF. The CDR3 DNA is TGCAGTGCTAGACAGGGCTATGGCTACACCTTC.

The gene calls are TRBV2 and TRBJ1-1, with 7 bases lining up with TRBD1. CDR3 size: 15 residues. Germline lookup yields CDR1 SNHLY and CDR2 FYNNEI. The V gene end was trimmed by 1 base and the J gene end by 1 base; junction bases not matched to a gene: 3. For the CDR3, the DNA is TGTGCCAGCAGTGAAGGGCAGGGGGAGAACACTGAAGCTTTCTTT. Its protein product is CASSEGQGENTEAFF.

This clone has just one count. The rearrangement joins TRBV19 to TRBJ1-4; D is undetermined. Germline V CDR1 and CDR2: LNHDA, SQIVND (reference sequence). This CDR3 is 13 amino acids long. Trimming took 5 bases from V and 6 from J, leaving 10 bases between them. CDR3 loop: CASSSRRDEKLFF. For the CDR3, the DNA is TGTGCCAGTAGTTCTCGGCGGGATGAAAAACTGTTTTTT.

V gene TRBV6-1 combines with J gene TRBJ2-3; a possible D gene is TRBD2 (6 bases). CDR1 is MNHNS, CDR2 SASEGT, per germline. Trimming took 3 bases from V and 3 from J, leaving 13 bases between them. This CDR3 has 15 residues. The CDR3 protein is CASSDRGMGTDTQYF. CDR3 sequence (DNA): TGTGCCAGCAGTGATCGCGGGATGGGGACAGATACGCAGTATTTT.

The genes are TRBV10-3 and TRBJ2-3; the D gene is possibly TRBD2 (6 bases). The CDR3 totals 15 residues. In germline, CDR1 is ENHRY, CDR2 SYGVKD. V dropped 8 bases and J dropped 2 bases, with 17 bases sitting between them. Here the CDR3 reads CAIRGWGDTTDTQYF. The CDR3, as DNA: TGTGCCATCCGGGGGTGGGGAGATACCACAGATACGCAGTATTTT.